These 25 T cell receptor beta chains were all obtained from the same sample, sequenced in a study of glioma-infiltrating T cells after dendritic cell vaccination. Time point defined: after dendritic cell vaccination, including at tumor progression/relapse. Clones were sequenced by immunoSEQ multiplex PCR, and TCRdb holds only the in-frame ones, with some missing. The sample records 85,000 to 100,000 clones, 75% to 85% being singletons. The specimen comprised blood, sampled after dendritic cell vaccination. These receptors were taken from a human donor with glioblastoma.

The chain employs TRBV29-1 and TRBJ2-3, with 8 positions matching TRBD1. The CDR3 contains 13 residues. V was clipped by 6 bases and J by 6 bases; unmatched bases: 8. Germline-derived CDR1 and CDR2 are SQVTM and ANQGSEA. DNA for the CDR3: TGCAGCGTCGTGACAGGGGCAGGGGATACGCAGTATTTT. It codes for CSVVTGAGDTQYF.

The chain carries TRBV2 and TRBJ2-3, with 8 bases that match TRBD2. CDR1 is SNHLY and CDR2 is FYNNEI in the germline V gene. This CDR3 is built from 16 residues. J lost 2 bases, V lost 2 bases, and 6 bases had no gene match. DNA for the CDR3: TGTGCCAGCAGTGAAAGGCGCGGGGGGCACACAGATACGCAGTATTTT. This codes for CASSERRGGHTDTQYF.

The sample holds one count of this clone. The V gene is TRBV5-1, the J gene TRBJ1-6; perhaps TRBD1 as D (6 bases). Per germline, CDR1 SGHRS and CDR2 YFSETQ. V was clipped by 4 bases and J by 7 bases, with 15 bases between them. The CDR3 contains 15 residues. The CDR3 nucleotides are TGCGCCAGCAGCCGGGACATTTTACCAAATTCACCCCTCCACTTT. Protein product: CASSRDILPNSPLHF.

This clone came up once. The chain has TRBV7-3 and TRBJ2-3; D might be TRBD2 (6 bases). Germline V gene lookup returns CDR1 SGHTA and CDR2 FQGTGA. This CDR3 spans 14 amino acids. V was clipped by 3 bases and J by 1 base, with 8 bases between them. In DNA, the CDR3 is TGTGCCAGCAGCTTTTTAGCGGGCACAGATACGCAGTATTTT. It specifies CASSFLAGTDTQYF. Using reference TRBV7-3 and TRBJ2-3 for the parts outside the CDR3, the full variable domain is GAGVSQTPSNKVTEKGKYVELRCDPISGHTALYWYRQSLGQGPEFLIYFQGTGAADDSGLPNDRFFAVRPEGSVSTLKIQRTERGDSAVYLCASSFLAGTDTQYFGPGTRLTVL.

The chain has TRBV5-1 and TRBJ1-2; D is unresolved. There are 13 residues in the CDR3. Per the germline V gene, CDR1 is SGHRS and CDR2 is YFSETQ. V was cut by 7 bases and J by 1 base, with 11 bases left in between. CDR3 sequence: CASYGRGNYGYTF. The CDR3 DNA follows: TGCGCCAGCTACGGCCGGGGTAACTATGGCTACACCTTC.

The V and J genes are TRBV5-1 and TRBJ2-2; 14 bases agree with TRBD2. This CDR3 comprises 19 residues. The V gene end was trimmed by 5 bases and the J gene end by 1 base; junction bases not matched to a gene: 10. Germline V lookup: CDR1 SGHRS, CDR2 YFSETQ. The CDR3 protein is CASRPRGTSGGKNTGELFF. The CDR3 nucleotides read TGCGCCAGCAGACCTCGGGGGACTAGCGGGGGAAAGAACACCGGGGAGCTGTTTTTT.

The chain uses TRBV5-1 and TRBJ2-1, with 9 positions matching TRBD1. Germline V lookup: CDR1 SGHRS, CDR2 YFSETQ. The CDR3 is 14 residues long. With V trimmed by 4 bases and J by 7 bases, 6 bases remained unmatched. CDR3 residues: CASSQQGAGNEQFF. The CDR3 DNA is TGCGCCAGCAGCCAACAGGGGGCCGGGAATGAGCAGTTCTTC.

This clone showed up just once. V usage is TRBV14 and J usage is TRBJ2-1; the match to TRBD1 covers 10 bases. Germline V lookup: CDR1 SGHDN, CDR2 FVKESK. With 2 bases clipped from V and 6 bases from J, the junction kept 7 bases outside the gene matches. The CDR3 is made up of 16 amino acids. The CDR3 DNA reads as TGTGCCAGCAGCCAAATCCGTGGACAGGGGGGCAATGAGCAGTTCTTC. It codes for CASSQIRGQGGNEQFF.

The CDR3, as DNA: TGTGCCAGCAGCTGGGGACTAGGACTAGCGGGAAACGCGAACACCGGGGAGCTGTTTTTT. This translates into CASSWGLGLAGNANTGELFF. The V call is TRBV5-5, the J call TRBJ2-2; 12 bases match TRBD2. The ends lost 3 bases at V and 0 bases at J; junction bases unmatched: 12. The CDR3 is 20 residues long. Germline V gives CDR1 SGHKS, CDR2 YYEKEE (reference sequence).

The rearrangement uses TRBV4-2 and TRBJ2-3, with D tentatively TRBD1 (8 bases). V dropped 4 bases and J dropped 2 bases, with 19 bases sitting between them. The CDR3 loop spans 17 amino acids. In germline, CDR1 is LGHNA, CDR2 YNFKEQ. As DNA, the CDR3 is TGTGCCAGCAGCCGACGAACAGGGGGGGTACTCACAGATACGCAGTATTTT. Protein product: CASSRRTGGVLTDTQYF.

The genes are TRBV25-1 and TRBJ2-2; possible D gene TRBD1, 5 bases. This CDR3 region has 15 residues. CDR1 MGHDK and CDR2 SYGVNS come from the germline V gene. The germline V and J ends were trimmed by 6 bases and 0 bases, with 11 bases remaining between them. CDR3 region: CASRSDSANTGELFF. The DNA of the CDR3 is TGTGCCAGCAGGAGCGACAGCGCGAACACCGGGGAGCTGTTTTTT.

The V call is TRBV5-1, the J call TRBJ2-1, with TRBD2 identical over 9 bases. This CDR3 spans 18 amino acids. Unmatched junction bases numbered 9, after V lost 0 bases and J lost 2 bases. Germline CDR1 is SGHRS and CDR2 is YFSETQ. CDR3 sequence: CASSLASSGMSAYNEQFF. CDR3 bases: TGCGCCAGCAGCTTGGCCTCTAGCGGGATGTCTGCCTACAATGAGCAGTTCTTC.

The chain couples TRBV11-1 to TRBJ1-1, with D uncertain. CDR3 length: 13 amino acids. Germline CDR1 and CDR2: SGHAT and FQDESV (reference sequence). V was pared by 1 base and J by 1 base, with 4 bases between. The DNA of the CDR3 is TGTGCCAGCAGCTTAGGAGAGAACACTGAAGCTTTCTTT. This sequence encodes CASSLGENTEAFF.

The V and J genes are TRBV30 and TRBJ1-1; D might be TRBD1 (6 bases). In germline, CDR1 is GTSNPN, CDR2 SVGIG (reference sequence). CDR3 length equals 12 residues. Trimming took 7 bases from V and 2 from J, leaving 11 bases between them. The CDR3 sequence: CAFRGGNTEAFF. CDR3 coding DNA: TGTGCCTTTCGAGGGGGTAACACTGAAGCTTTCTTT.

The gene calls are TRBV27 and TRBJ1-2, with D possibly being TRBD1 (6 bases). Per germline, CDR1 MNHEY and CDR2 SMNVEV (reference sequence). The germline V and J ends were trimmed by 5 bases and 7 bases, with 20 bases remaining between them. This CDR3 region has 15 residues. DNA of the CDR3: TGTGCCAGCAGTAACAGGGATGGACCCTCGAGTGGCTACACCTTC. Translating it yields CASSNRDGPSSGYTF.

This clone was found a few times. The CDR3, as DNA: TGTGCCAGCCAAAGCGCAGTACTGAACACCGGGGAGCTGTTTTTT. Residues: CASQSAVLNTGELFF. This chain joins TRBV18 and TRBJ2-2; D remains ambiguous. The CDR3 loop spans 15 amino acids. The germline gives CDR1 KGHSH, CDR2 LQKENI. Trimming removed 8 bases at V and 1 base at J, with 14 bases between.

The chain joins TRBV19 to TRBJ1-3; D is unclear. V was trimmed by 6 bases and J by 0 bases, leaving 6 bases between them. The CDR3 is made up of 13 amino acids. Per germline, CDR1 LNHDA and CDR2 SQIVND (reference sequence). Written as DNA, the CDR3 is TGTGCCAGTAGGTACAACTCTGGAAACACCATATATTTT. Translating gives CASRYNSGNTIYF.

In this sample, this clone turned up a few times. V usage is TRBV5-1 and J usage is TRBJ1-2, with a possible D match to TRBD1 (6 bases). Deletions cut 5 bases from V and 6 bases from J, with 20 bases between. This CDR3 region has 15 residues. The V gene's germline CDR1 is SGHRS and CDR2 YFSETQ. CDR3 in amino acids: CASRVDLTGQNGYTF. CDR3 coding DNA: TGCGCCAGCAGGGTGGATCTGACAGGACAAAATGGCTACACCTTC. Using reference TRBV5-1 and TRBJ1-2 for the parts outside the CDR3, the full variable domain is KAGVTQTPRYLIKTRGQQVTLSCSPISGHRSVSWYQQTPGQGLQFLFEYFSETQRNKGNFPGRFSGRQFSNSRSEMNVSTLELGDSALYLCASRVDLTGQNGYTFGSGTRLTVV.

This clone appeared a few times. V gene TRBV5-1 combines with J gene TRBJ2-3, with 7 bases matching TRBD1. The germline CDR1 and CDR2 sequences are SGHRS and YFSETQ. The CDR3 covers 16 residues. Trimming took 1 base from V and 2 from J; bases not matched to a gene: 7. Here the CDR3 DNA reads TGCGCCAGCAGCTTGTTCACAGGGGAACCCACAGATACGCAGTATTTT. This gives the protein CASSLFTGEPTDTQYF.

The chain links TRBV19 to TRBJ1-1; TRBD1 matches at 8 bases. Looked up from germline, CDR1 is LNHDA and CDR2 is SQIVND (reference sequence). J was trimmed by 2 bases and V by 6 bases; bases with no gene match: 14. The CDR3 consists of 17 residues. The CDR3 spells CASRRAGGTLGNTEAFF. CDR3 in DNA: TGTGCCAGTAGGAGGGCAGGGGGCACCCTGGGAAACACTGAAGCTTTCTTT.

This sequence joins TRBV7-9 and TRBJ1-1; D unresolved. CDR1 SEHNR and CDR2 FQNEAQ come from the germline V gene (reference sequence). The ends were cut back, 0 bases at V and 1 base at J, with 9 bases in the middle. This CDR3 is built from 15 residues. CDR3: CASSLASRWNTEAFF. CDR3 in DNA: TGTGCCAGCAGCTTAGCTTCACGGTGGAACACTGAAGCTTTCTTT.

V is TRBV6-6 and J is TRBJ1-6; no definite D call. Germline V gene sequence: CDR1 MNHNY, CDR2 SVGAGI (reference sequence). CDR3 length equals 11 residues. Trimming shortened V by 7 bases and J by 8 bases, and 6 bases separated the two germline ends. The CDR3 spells CASKRDSPLHF. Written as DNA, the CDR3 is TGTGCCAGCAAACGGGATTCACCCCTCCACTTT.

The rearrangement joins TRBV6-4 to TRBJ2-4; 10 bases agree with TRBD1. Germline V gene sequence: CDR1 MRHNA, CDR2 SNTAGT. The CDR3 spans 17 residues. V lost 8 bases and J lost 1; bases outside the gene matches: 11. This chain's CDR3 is CASPPGQGRGAKNIQYF. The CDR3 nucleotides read TGTGCCAGCCCTCCGGGACAGGGGCGCGGGGCCAAAAACATTCAGTACTTC.

The CDR3 spells CASSLLGPGMWNQPQHF. The DNA for the CDR3 is TGTGCCAGCAGTTTATTAGGTCCAGGGATGTGGAATCAGCCCCAGCATTTT. V usage is TRBV27 and J usage is TRBJ1-5, with D perhaps TRBD1 (5 bases). In germline, CDR1 is MNHEY, CDR2 SMNVEV (reference sequence). Trimming took off 1 base at V and 4 bases at J, with 17 bases between the two ends. CDR3 length equals 17 residues.

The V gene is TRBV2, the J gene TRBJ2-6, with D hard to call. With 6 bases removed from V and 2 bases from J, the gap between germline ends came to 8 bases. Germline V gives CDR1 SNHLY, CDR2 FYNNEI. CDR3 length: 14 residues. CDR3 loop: CASRAEAGANVLTF. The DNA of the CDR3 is TGTGCCAGCAGGGCAGAGGCTGGGGCCAACGTCCTGACTTTC.